The entry that follows covers one T cell receptor (beta chain) sequence. The antigen is unknown. Profiled with immunoSEQ multiplex PCR; TCRdb holds only in-frame clones, not every one. The data show tens of thousands of clones, with just under 85% seen just once and approximately 5.6% held by the top ten. This sample is drawn from a study of OX40 agonist ivuxolimab in advanced cancers. Germline lookup yields CDR1 MNHEY and CDR2 SVGAGI. The CDR3 extends over 14 amino acids. Between the trimmed V and J ends, which lost 5 bases and 0 bases, there was a span of 11 bases. Overall study findings and caveats: Fewer expanded clones were found on average in CD4+ than in CD8+ T cells. Determination of antigen specificity was not performed for the expanded peripheral T cells. A proportion of nonresponders additionally exhibited low normalized T-cell clonal expansion.

The chain carries TRBV6-5 and TRBJ2-7; no firm D call. The receptor was derived from an adult with an advanced solid tumor such as melanoma, head and neck, liver or kidney cancer. Sequenced here: CD4+ or CD8+ T cells sorted from blood, sampled in a trial of the OX40 agonist ivuxolimab. The CDR3 DNA sequence: TGTGCCAGCAGTCCAACATCAGGCTCCTACGAGCAGTACTTC. It is translated as CASSPTSGSYEQYF.